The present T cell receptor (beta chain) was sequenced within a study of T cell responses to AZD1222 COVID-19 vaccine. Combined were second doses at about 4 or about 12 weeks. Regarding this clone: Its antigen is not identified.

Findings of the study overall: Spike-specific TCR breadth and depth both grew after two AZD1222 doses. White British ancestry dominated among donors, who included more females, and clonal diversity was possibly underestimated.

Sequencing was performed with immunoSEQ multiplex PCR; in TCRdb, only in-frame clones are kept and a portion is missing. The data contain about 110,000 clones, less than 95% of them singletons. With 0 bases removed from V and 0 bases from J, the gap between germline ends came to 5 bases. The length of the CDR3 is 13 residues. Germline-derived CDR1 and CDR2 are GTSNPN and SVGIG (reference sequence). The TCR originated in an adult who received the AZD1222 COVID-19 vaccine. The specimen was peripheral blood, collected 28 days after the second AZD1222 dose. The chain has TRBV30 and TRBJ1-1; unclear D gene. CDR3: CAWSVAVNTEAFF. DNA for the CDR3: TGTGCCTGGAGTGTAGCCGTGAACACTGAAGCTTTCTTT.